This TCR beta chain was sequenced for a study of spatial heterogeneity in lung cancer. Time point noted: sample taken at primary tumor resection. From the 5' RACE reads, TCRdb called clonotypes with MiXCR, one entry per CDR3 protein. The table lists about 22,000 distinct CDR3 sequences, around 4.6% of them singletons. Germline CDR1 and CDR2: SGHTA and FQGNSA. V lost 5 bases, J lost 4 bases, and 14 bases lay in between. The CDR3 consists of 14 residues. The chain joins TRBV7-2 to TRBJ1-2, with D possibly TRBD1 on 6 matching bases. Here the sequenced sample was PBMCs, taken at surgery. The clonotype originates from a male donor with early-stage non-small cell lung cancer. As DNA, the CDR3 is TGTGCCAGCAGCCCGTATGAGGACAGCTATGGCTACACCTTC. Its translation: CASSPYEDSYGYTF.